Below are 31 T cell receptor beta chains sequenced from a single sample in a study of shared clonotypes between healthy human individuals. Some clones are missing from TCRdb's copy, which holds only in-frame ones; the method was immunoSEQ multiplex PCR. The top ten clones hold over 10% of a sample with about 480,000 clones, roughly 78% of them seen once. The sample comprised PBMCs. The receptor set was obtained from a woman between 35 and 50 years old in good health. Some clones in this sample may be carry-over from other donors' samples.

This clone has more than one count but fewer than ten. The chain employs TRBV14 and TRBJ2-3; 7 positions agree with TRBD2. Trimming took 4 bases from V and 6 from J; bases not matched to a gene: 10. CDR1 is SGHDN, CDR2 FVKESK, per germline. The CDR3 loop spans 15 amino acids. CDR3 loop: CASSLQRGSGDTQYF. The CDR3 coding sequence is TGTGCCAGCAGCCTGCAACGCGGGAGTGGGGATACGCAGTATTTT.

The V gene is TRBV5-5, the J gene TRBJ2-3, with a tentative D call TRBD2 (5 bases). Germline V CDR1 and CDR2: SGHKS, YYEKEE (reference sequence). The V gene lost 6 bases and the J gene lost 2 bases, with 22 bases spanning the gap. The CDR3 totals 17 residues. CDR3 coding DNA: TGTGCCAGCACCGTGCCCCGGGGTGGCTGGGACACAGATACGCAGTATTTT. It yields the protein CASTVPRGGWDTDTQYF.

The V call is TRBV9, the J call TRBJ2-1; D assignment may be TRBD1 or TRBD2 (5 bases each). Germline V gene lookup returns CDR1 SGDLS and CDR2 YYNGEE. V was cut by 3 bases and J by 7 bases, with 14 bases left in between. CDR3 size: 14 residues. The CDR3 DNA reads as TGTGCCAGCAGCGCCACCGGGACGTCTAATGAGCAGTTCTTC. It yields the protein CASSATGTSNEQFF. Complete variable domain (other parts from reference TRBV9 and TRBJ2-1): DSGVTQTPKHLITATGQRVTLRCSPRSGDLSVYWYQQSLDQGLQFLIQYYNGEERAKGNILERFSAQQFPDLHSELNLSSLELGDSALYFCASSATGTSNEQFFGPGTRLTVL.

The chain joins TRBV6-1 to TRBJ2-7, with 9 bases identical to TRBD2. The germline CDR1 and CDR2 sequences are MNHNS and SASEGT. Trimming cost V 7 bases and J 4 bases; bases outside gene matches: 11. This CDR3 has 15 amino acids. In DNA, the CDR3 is TGTGCCAGCACTGCCGGCGGGAGGGTTACGTACGAGCAGTACTTC. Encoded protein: CASTAGGRVTYEQYF.

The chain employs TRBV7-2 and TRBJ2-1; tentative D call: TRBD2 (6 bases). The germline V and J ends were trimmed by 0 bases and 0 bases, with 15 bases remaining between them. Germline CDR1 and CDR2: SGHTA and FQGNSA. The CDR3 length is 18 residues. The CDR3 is CASSLASSGTISYNEQFF. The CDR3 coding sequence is TGTGCCAGCAGCTTAGCAAGTAGCGGAACTATCTCCTACAATGAGCAGTTCTTC.

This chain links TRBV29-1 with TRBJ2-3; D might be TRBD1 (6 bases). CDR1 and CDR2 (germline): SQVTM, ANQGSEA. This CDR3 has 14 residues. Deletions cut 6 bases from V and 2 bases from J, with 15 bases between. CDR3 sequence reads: CSVGVGAVTDTQYF. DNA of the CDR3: TGCAGCGTGGGGGTGGGGGCAGTCACAGATACGCAGTATTTT.

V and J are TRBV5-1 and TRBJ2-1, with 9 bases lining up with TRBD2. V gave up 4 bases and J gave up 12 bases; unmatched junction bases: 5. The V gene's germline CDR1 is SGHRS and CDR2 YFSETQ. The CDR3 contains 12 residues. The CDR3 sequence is CASSPDSGRQFF. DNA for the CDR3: TGCGCCAGCAGCCCAGATAGCGGGAGGCAGTTCTTC.

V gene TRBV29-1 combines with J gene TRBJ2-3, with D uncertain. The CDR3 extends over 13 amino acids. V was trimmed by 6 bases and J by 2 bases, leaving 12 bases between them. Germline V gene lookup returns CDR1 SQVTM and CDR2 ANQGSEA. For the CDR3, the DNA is TGCAGCGTGGCTATCGGGTCCACAGATACGCAGTATTTT. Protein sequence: CSVAIGSTDTQYF.

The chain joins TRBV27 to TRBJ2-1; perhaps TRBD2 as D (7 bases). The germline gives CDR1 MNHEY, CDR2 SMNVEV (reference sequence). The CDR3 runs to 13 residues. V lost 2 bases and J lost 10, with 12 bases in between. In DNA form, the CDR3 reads TGTGCCAGCAGTTTAGCGGGGGCGCGGGAGCAGTTCTTC. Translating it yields CASSLAGAREQFF.

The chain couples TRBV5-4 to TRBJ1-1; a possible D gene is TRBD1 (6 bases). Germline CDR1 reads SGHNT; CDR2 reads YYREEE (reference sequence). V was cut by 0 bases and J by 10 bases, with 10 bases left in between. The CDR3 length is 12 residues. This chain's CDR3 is CASSLEARGAFF. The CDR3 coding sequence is TGTGCCAGCAGCTTGGAGGCCAGGGGAGCTTTCTTT.

CDR3 protein: CASSPTAGVSETQYF. DNA of the CDR3: TGTGCCAGCAGCCCCACAGCGGGAGTTTCGGAGACCCAGTACTTC. V and J are TRBV7-3 and TRBJ2-5; TRBD2 matches 8 bases. J gave up 5 bases and V 5 bases, and 10 bases lay outside the gene matches. Germline values: CDR1 SGHTA, CDR2 FQGTGA. The CDR3 totals 15 residues.

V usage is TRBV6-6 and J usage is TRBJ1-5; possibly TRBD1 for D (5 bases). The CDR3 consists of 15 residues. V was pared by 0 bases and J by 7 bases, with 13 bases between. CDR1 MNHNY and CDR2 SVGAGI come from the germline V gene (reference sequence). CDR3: CASSYSSWGRQPQHF. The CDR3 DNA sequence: TGTGCCAGCAGTTACTCCTCTTGGGGGAGGCAGCCCCAGCATTTT.

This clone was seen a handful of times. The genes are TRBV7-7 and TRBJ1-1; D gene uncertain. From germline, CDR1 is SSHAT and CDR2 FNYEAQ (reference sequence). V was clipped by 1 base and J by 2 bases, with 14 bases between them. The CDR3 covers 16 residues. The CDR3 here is CASSLGRLRNNTEAFF. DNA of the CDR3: TGTGCCAGCAGCTTAGGGCGGTTGAGGAATAACACTGAAGCTTTCTTT.

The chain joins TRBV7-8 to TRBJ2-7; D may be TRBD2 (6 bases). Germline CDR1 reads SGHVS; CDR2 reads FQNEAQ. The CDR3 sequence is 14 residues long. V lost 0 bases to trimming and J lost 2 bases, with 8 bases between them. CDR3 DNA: TGTGCCAGCAGCTTAGCGAGGAGGGCCTACGAGCAGTACTTC. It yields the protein CASSLARRAYEQYF.

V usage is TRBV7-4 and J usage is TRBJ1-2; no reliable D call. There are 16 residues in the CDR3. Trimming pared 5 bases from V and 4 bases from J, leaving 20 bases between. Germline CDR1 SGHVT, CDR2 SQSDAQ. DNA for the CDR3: TGTGCCAGCAGCGCTCGTGCAGCTCGAAAGACCTATGGCTACACCTTC. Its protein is CASSARAARKTYGYTF.

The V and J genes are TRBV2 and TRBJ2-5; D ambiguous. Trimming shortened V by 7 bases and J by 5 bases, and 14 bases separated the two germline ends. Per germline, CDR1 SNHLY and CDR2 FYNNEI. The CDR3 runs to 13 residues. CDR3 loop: CASTQTVGETQYF. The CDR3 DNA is TGTGCCAGCACTCAGACGGTGGGGGAGACCCAGTACTTC.

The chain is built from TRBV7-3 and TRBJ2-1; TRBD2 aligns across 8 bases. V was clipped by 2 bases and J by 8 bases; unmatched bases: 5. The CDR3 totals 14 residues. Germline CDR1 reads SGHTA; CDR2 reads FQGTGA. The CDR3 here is CASSLEAGVDEQFF. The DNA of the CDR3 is TGTGCCAGCAGCTTAGAAGCGGGAGTCGATGAGCAGTTCTTC.

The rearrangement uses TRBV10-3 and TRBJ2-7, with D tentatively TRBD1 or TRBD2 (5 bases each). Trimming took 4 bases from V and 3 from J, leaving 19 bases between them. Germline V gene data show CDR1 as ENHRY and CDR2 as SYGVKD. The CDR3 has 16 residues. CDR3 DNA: TGTGCCATCAGTGCCGGGCCCAGGGACCCCTTCTACGAGCAGTACTTC. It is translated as CAISAGPRDPFYEQYF.

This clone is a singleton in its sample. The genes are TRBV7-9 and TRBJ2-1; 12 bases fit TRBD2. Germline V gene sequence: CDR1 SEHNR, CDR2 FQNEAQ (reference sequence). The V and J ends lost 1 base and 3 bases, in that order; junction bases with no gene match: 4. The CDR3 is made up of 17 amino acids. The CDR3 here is CASSLGASGRVYNEQFF. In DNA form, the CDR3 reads TGTGCCAGCAGCTTAGGGGCTAGCGGGAGGGTCTACAATGAGCAGTTCTTC.

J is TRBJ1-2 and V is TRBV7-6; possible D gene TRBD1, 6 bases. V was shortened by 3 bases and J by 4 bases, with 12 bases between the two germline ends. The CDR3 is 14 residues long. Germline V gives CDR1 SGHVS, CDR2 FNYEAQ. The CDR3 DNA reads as TGTGCCAGCAGCTTTGGTCAGGGGACCTATGGCTACACCTTC. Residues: CASSFGQGTYGYTF. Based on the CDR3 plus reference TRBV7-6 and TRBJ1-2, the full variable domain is GAGVSQSPRYKVTKRGQDVALRCDPISGHVSLYWYRQALGQGPEFLTYFNYEAQQDKSGLPNDRFSAERPEGSISTLTIQRTEQRDSAMYRCASSFGQGTYGYTFGSGTRLTVV.

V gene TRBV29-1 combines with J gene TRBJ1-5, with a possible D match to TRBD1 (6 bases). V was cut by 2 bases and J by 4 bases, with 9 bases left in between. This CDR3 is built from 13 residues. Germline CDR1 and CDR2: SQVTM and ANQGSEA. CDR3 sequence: CSVEQGPNQPQHF. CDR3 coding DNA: TGCAGCGTTGAACAGGGGCCTAATCAGCCCCAGCATTTT.

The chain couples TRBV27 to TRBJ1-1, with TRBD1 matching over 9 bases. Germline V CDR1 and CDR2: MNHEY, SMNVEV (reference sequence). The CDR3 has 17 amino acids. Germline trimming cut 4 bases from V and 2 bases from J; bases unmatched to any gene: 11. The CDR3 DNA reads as TGTGCCAGCAGTTCATATGAGGACAGGGGAACAAACACTGAAGCTTTCTTT. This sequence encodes CASSSYEDRGTNTEAFF.

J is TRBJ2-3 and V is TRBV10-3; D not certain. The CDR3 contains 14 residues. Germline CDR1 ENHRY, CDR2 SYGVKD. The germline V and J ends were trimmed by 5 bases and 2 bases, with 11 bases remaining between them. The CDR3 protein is CAISPNDSTDTQYF. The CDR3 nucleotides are TGTGCCATCAGTCCCAACGATTCCACAGATACGCAGTATTTT.

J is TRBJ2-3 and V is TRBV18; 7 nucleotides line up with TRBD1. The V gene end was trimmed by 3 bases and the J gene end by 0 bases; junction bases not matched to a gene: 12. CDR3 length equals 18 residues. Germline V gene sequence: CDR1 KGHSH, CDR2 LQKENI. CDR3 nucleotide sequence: TGTGCCAGCTCACCTGGGACAGATCTCGAAGCTAGCACAGATACGCAGTATTTT. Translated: CASSPGTDLEASTDTQYF.

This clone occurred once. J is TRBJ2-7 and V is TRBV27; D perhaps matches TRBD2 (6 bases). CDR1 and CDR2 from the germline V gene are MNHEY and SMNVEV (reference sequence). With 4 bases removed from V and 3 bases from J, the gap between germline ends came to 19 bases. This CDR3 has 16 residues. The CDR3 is CASSSRGAGLFYEQYF. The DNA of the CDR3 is TGTGCCAGCAGTTCCCGCGGGGCGGGTTTGTTCTACGAGCAGTACTTC.

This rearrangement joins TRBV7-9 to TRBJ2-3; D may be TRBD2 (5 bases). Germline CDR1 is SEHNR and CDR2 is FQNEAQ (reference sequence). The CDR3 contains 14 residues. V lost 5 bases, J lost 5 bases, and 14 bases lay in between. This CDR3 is CASSPNRGLDTQYF. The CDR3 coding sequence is TGTGCCAGCAGCCCAAACCGGGGATTAGATACGCAGTATTTT.

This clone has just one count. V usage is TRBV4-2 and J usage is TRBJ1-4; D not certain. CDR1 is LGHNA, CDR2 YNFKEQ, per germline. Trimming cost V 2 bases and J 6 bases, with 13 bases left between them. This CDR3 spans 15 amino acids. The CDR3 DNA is TGTGCCAGCAGCCAATATGGGGAAAGGCATGAAAAACTGTTTTTT. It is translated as CASSQYGERHEKLFF.

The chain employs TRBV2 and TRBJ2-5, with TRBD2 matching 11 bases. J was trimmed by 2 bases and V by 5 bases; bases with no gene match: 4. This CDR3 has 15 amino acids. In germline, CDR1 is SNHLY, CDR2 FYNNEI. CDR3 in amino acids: CASSRGLAVQETQYF. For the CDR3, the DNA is TGTGCCAGCAGTAGGGGACTAGCGGTTCAAGAGACCCAGTACTTC.

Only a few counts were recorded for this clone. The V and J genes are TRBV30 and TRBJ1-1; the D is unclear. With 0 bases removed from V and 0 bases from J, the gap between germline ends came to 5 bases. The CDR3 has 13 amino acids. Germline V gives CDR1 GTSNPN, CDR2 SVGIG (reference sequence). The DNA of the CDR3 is TGTGCCTGGAGTGTTTTGATGAACACTGAAGCTTTCTTT. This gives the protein CAWSVLMNTEAFF.

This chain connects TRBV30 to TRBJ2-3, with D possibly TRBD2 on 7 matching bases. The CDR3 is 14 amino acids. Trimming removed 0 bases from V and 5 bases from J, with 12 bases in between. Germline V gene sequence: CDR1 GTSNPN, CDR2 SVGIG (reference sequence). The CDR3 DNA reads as TGTGCCTGGAGTGTAGGGGGGGTAAGAGATACGCAGTATTTT. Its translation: CAWSVGGVRDTQYF.

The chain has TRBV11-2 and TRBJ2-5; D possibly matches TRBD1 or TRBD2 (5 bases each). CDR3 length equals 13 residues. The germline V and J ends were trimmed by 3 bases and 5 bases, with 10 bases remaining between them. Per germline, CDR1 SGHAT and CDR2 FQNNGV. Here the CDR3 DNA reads TGTGCCAGCAGCTTGGCAGGGAGCGAGACCCAGTACTTC. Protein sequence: CASSLAGSETQYF.